This TCR beta chain stems from a study of T cell responses to AZD1222 COVID-19 vaccine. For this clone: Its antigen remains unknown.

The study's findings and limits: With dominance at 160-218 and 743-854, vaccine-associated CD4 TCRs spanned spike. The donor cohort was predominantly white British with a female majority, and clonal diversity may have been underestimated. None of the repertoires were sampled until the peak T cell response had passed.

CDR3 length: 15 residues. Trimming removed 3 bases from V and 1 base from J; junction bases left unmatched: 4. Germline CDR1 and CDR2: MGHRA and YSYEKL. The assay was immunoSEQ multiplex PCR, and TCRdb's table has in-frame clones only and misses some. The repertoire holds some 150,000 clones, 90% seen once, with over 1.5% in the top ten. The TCR sequence derives from an adult in good health. This rearrangement joins TRBV4-1 to TRBJ2-7; 9 positions match TRBD1. Sequenced material: peripheral blood, taken on day 0 of AZD1222 vaccination. The DNA for the CDR3 is TGCGCCAGCAGCCAGGCGGGACAGGGATCCTACGAGCAGTACTTC. Translated: CASSQAGQGSYEQYF.